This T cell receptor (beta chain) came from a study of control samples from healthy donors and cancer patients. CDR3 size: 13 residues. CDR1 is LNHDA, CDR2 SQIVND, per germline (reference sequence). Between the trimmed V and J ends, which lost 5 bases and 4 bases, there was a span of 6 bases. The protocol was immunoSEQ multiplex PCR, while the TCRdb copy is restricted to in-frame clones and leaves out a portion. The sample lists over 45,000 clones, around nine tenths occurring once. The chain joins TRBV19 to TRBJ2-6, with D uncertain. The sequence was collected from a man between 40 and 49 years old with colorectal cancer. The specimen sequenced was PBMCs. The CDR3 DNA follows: TGTGCCAGTAGTTCCAGCGGGGCCAACGTCCTGACTTTC. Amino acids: CASSSSGANVLTF. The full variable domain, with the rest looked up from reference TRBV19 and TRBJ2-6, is DGGITQSPKYLFRKEGQNVTLSCEQNLNHDAMYWYRQDPGQGLRLIYYSQIVNDFQKGDIAEGYSVSREKKESFPLTVTSAQKNPTAFYLCASSSSGANVLTFGAGSRLTVL.